The clone carrying this TCR beta chain was counted only a few times. No antigen is known for it. This sample was taken from a study of molecular identifiers for immune sequencing clone quantification. Findings and caveats of the study: Spiked Jurkat TCR RNA equal to one cell could reportedly be picked out among some 1 million naive cells.

With listed TCR primers and previously described methods, bulk TCR libraries were prepared. TCRdb re-derived calls from the PCR reads in MiXCR, one entry per CDR3 protein. This table has around 480,000 distinct CDR3 sequences, roughly 24% appearing once. With RNA at 10%, 30% or 50%, naive CD8 libraries came from approximately 22,000 to 940,000 sorted cells. Isolation of naive CD8 T cells was achieved by sorting on a CD8+CD4-CCR7+CD45RA+ phenotype. V shed 3 bases and J shed 5 bases, with 7 bases lying between them. The germline V gene encodes CDR1 KGHDR and CDR2 SFDVKD. This CDR3 is built from 13 residues.

The TCR was taken from a human donor in good health. Some libraries in this study had Jurkat cell RNA spiked in. Sequenced input: naive CD8+ T cells from blood, with Jurkat cell RNA spiked in. Documented subset: FACS-sorted CD8+CD4-CCR7+CD45RA+ naive T cells. The V and J genes are TRBV24-1 and TRBJ2-1; the D is unclear. The CDR3 loop is CATSDTRDNEQFF. For the CDR3, the DNA is TGTGCCACCAGTGATACACGCGACAATGAGCAGTTCTTC.